Here is one T cell receptor (beta chain) with its context. TCRdb's table, derived via immunoSEQ multiplex PCR, lists solely in-frame clones and lacks some. The sample lists approximately 86,000 clones, over 90% seen once, with 1.5% in the top ten. The record originates from a study of control samples from healthy donors and cancer patients. Sequencing input: blood. The sequence was obtained from a woman aged 25-40 years in good health.

The CDR3 loop reads CASTFRTPYGYTF. CDR3 nucleotide sequence: TGTGCCAGCACCTTCCGGACCCCCTATGGCTACACCTTC. V gene TRBV2 combines with J gene TRBJ1-2; D gene unclear. The CDR3 spans 13 residues. In germline, CDR1 is SNHLY, CDR2 FYNNEI. V lost 7 bases and J lost 4, with 13 bases in between.